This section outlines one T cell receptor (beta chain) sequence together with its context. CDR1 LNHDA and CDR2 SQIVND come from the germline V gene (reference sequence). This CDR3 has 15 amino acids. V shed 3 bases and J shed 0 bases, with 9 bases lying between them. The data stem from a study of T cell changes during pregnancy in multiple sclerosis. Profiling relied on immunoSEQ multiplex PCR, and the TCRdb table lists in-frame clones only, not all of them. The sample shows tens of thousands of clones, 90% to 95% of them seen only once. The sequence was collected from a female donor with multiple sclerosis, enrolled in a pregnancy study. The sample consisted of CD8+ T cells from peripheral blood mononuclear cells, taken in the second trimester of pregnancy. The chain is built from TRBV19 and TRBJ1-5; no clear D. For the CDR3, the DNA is TGTGCCAGTAGTATTGGTAGTTATAGCAATCAGCCCCAGCATTTT. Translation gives CASSIGSYSNQPQHF.